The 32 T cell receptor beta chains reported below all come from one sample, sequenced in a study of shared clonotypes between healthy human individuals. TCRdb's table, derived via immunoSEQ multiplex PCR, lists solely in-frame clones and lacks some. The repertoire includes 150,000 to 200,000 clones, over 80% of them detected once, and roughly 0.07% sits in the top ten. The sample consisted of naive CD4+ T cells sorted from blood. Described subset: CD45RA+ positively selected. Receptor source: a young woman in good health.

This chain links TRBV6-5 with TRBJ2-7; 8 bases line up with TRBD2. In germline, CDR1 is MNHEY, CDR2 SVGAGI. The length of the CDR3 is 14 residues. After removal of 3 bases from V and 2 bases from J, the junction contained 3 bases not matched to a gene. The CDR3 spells CASSYTSGTYEQYF. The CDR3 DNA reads TGTGCCAGCAGTTATACTAGCGGCACCTACGAGCAGTACTTC.

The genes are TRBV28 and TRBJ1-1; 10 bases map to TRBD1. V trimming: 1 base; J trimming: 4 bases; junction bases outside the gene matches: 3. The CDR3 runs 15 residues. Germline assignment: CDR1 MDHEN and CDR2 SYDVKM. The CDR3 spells CASSLFRQGATEAFF. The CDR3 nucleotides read TGTGCCAGCAGTTTATTTAGACAGGGGGCCACTGAAGCTTTCTTT. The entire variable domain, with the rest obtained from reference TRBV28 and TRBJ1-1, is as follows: DVKVTQSSRYLVKRTGEKVFLECVQDMDHENMFWYRQDPGLGLRLIYFSYDVKMKEKGDIPEGYSVSREKKERFSLILESASTNQTSMYLCASSLFRQGATEAFFGQGTRLTVV.

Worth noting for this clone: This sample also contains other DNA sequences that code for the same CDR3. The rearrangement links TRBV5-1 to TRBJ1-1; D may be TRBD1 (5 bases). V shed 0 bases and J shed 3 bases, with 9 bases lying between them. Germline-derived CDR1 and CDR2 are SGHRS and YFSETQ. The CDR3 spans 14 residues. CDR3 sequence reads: CASSLGGADTEAFF. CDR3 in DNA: TGCGCCAGCAGCTTGGGAGGGGCCGACACTGAAGCTTTCTTT.

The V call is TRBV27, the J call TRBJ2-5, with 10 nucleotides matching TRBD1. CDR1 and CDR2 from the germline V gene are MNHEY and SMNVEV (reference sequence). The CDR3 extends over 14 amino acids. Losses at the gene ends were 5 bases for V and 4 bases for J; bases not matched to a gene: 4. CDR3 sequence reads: CASSLRDRGETQYF. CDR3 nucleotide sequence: TGTGCCAGCAGTCTTAGGGACAGGGGAGAGACCCAGTACTTC.

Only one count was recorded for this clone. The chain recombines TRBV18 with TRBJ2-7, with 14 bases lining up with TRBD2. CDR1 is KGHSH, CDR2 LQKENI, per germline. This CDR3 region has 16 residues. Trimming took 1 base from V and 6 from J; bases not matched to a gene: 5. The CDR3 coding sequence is TGTGCCAGCTCACCACGGACTAGCGGGAGGTTGGGCGAGCAGTACTTC. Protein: CASSPRTSGRLGEQYF.

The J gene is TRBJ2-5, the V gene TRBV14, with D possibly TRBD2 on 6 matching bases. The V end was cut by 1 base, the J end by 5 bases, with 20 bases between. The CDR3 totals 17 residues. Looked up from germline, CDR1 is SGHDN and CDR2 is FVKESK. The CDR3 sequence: CASSQGGESPSRETQYF. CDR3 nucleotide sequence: TGTGCCAGCAGCCAAGGGGGGGAATCCCCTTCCAGGGAGACCCAGTACTTC.

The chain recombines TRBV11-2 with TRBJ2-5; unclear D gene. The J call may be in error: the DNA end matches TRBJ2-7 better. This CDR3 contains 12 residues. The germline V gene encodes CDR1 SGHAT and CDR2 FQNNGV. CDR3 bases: TGTGCCAGCAGCCCAAGAGACTACGAGCAGTACTTC. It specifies CASSPRDYEQYF.

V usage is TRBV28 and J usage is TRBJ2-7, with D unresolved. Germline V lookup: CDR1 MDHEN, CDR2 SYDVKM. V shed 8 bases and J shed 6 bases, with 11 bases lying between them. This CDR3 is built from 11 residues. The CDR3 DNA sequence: TGTGCCAGCCGGTCGGATCTCGAGCAGTACTTC. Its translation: CASRSDLEQYF.

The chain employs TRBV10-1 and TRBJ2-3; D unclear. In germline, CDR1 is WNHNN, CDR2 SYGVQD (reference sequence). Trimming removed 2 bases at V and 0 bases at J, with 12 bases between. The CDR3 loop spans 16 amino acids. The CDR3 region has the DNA TGCGCCAGCAGTGAGGGCAGGTCGAGAAGCACAGATACGCAGTATTTT. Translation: CASSEGRSRSTDTQYF.

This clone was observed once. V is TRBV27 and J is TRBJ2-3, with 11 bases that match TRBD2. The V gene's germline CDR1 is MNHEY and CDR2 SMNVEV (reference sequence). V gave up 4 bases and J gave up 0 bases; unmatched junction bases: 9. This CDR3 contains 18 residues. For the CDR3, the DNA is TGTGCCAGCAGTTCTCTGGGACTAGCGGAGATTAGCACAGATACGCAGTATTTT. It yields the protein CASSSLGLAEISTDTQYF.

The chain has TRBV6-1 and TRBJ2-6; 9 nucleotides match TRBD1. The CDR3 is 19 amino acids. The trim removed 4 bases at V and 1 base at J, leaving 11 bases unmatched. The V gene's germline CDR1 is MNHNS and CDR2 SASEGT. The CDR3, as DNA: TGTGCCAGCAGTGGCATTGCGGGACAGGGAGTATCTGGGGCCAACGTCCTGACTTTC. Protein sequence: CASSGIAGQGVSGANVLTF.

The CDR3 region is CASSRQPSSYEQYF. Written as DNA, the CDR3 is TGTGCCAGCAGCCGTCAGCCAAGCTCCTACGAGCAGTACTTC. The V call is TRBV7-8, the J call TRBJ2-7; unclear D gene. The CDR3 is made up of 14 amino acids. Germline CDR1 is SGHVS and CDR2 is FQNEAQ. Trimming pared 5 bases from V and 0 bases from J, leaving 11 bases between.

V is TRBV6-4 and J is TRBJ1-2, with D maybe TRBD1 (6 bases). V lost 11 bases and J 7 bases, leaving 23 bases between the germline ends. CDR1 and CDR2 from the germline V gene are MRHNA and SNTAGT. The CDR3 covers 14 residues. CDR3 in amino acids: CAASTPGQLGGYTF. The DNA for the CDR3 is TGTGCCGCCAGTACCCCGGGACAACTGGGTGGCTACACCTTC.

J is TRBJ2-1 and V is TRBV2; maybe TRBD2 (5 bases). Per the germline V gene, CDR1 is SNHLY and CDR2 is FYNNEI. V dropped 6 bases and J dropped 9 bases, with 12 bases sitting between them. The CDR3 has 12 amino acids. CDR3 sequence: CASRSDWTEQFF. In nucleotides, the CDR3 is TGTGCCAGCAGGTCGGACTGGACTGAGCAGTTCTTC. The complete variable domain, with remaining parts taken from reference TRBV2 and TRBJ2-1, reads EPEVTQTPSHQVTQMGQEVILRCVPISNHLYFYWYRQILGQKVEFLVSFYNNEISEKSEIFDDQFSVERPDGSNFTLKIRSTKLEDSAMYFCASRSDWTEQFFGPGTRLTVL.

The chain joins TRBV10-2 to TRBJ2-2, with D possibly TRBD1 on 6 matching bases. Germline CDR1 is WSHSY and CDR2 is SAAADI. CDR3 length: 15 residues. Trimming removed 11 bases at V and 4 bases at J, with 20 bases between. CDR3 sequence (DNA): TGCGCCGTCCTTGCCGGTCCAGGGGCCACCGGGGAGCTGTTTTTT. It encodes CAVLAGPGATGELFF.

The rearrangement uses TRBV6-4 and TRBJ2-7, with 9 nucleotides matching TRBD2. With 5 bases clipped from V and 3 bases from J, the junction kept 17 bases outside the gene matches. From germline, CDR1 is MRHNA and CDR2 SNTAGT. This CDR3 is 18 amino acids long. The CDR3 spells CASSPLGPLGLASYEQYF. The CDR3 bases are TGTGCCAGCAGTCCCCTAGGACCGCTGGGACTAGCAAGCTACGAGCAGTACTTC.

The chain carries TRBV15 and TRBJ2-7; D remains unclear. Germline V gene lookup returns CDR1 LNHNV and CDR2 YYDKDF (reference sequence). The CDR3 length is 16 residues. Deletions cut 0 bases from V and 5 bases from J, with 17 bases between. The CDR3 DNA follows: TGTGCCACCAGCAGAGATGTTGGGGAAGTGGTCCACGAGCAGTACTTC. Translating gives CATSRDVGEVVHEQYF.

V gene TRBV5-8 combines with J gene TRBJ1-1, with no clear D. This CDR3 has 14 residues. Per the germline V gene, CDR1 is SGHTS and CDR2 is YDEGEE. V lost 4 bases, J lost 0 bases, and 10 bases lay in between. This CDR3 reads CASSPMGMNTEAFF. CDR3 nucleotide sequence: TGTGCCAGCAGCCCAATGGGGATGAACACTGAAGCTTTCTTT.

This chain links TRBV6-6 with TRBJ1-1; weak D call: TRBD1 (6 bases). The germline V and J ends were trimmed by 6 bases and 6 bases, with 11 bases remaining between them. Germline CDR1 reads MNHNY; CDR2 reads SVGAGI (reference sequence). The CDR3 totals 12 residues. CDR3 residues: CASSHRVAEAFF. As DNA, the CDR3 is TGTGCCAGCAGCCACAGGGTGGCTGAAGCTTTCTTT.

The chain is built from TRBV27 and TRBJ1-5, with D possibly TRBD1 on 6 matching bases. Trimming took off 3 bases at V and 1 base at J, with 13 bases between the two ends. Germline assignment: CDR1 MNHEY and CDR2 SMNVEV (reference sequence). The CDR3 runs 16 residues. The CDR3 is CASSFSGVGSNQPQHF. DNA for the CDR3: TGTGCCAGCAGTTTCTCAGGGGTTGGCAGCAATCAGCCCCAGCATTTT.

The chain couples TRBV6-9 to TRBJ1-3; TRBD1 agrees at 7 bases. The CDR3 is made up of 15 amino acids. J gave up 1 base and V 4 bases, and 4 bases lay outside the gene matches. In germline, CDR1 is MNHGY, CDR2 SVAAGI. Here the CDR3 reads CASSSPTGSGNTIYF. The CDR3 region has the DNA TGTGCCAGCAGTTCGCCGACAGGGTCTGGAAACACCATATATTTT.

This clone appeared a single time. CDR3 DNA sequence: TGTGCCAGCTCACCCGAATATACGGGACACAATGAGCAGTTCTTC. Translated, it gives CASSPEYTGHNEQFF. The chain employs TRBV18 and TRBJ2-1; D assignment may be TRBD1 or TRBD2 (5 bases each). The ends were cut back, 3 bases at V and 5 bases at J, with 14 bases in the middle. The CDR3 contains 15 residues. The germline V gene encodes CDR1 KGHSH and CDR2 LQKENI.

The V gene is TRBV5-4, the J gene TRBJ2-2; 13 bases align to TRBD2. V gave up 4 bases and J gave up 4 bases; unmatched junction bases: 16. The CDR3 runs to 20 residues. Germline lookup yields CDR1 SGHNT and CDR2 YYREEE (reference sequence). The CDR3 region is CASSRPGTSGTRGITGELFF. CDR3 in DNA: TGTGCCAGCAGCCGCCCGGGGACTAGCGGGACCAGGGGAATCACCGGGGAGCTGTTTTTT.

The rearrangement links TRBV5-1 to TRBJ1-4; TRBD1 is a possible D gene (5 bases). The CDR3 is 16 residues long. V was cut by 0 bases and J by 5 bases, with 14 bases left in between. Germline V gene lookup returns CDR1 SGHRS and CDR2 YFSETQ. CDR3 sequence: CASSLEGPTLNEKLFF. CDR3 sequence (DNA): TGCGCCAGCAGCTTGGAGGGACCCACCTTAAATGAAAAACTGTTTTTT.

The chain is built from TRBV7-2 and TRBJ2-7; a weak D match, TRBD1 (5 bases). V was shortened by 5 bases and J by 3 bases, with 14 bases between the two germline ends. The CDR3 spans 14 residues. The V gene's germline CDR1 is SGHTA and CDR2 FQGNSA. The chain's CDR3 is CASSPATGHYEQYF. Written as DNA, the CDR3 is TGTGCCAGCAGCCCAGCCACAGGCCACTACGAGCAGTACTTC.

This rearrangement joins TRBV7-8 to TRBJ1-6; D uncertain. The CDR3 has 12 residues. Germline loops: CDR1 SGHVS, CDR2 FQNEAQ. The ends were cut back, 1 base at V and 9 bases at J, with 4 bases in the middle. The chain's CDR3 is CASSLGGSPLHF. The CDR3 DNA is TGTGCCAGCAGCTTAGGTGGTTCACCCCTCCACTTT.

The CDR3 is CASRRQGLYEQYF. For the CDR3, the DNA is TGTGCCAGTAGAAGACAGGGACTCTACGAGCAGTACTTC. The J gene is TRBJ2-7, the V gene TRBV2; a weak D match, TRBD1 (7 bases). CDR1 is SNHLY, CDR2 FYNNEI, per germline. Trimming took 9 bases from V and 3 from J, leaving 15 bases between them. The CDR3 length is 13 residues.

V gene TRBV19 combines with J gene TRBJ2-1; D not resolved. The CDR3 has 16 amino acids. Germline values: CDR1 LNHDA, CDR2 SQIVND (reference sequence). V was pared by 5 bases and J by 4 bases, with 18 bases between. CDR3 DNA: TGTGCCAGTAGTCTATACCGGCCTAACCTGTACAATGAGCAGTTCTTC. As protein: CASSLYRPNLYNEQFF.

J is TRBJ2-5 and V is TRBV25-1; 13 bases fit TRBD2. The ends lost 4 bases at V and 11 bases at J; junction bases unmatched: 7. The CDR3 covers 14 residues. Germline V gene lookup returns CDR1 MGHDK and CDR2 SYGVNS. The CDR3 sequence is CASSGIGLAGEQYF. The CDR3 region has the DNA TGTGCCAGCAGTGGAATAGGACTAGCGGGAGAGCAGTACTTC. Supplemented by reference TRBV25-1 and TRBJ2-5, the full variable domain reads EADIYQTPRYLVIGTGKKITLECSQTMGHDKMYWYQQDPGMELHLIHYSYGVNSTEKGDLSSESTVSRIRTEHFPLTLESARPSHTSQYLCASSGIGLAGEQYFGPGTRLLVL.

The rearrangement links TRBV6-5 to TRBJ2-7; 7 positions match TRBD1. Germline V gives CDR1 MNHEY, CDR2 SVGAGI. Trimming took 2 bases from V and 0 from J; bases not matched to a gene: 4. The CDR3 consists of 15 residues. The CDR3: CASSYDRASSYEQYF. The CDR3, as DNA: TGTGCCAGCAGTTACGACAGGGCTAGCTCCTACGAGCAGTACTTC.

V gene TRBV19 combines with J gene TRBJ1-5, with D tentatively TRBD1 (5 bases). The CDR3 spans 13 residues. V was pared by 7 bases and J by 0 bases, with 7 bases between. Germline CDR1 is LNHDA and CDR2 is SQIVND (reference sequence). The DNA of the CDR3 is TGTGCCAGTAAGGGGAGTAGCAATCAGCCCCAGCATTTT. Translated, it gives CASKGSSNQPQHF.

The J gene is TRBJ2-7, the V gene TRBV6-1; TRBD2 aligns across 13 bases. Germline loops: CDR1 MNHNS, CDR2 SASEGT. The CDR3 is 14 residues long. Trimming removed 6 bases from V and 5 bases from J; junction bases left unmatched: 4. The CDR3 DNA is TGTGCCAGCAGGGGGACTAGCGGGATACACGAGCAGTACTTC. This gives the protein CASRGTSGIHEQYF.